The 32 T cell receptor beta chains below all came from one sample that was sequenced in a study of technical replicates of blood from several donors. Data came from immunoSEQ multiplex PCR; TCRdb stores just in-frame clones and leaves some out. In the table there are approximately 82,000 clones, around 90% of which are singletons. Sequencing was done on a sample of T cells isolated from PBMCs. The receptor source for this set is a human donor in good health.

The genes are TRBV28 and TRBJ2-7; 8 positions agree with TRBD2. CDR3 size: 14 residues. Per the germline V gene, CDR1 is MDHEN and CDR2 is SYDVKM. J was trimmed by 1 base and V by 7 bases; bases with no gene match: 6. The CDR3 DNA reads TGTGCCAGCACCCTTAGCGGGAAGTCCTACGAGCAGTACTTC. The encoded protein is CASTLSGKSYEQYF.

The V and J genes are TRBV19 and TRBJ1-5, with D unresolved. With 7 bases removed from V and 4 bases from J, the gap between germline ends came to 14 bases. CDR3 length equals 14 residues. CDR1 and CDR2 (germline): LNHDA, SQIVND (reference sequence). The CDR3 sequence: CASTLGRSNQPQHF. In DNA, the CDR3 is TGTGCCAGTACCCTGGGGAGGAGTAATCAGCCCCAGCATTTT.

This chain connects TRBV5-8 to TRBJ2-7, with a possible D match to TRBD2 (6 bases). Trimming took 0 bases from V and 0 from J, leaving 13 bases between them. Germline V CDR1 and CDR2: SGHTS, YDEGEE. The CDR3 extends over 16 amino acids. CDR3 amino acids: CASSLVFGSSSYEQYF. The CDR3, as DNA: TGTGCCAGCAGCTTGGTGTTCGGGAGCAGCTCCTACGAGCAGTACTTC.

This clone was seen only once. CDR3 sequence: CASRSTSGTLGDTQYF. DNA for the CDR3: TGCGCCAGCAGATCTACTAGCGGGACCCTCGGAGATACGCAGTATTTT. This chain connects TRBV10-1 to TRBJ2-3, with TRBD2 matching over 10 bases. The CDR3 is 16 residues long. The V gene end was trimmed by 6 bases and the J gene end by 5 bases; junction bases not matched to a gene: 11. Per the germline V gene, CDR1 is WNHNN and CDR2 is SYGVQD (reference sequence).

The rearrangement joins TRBV29-1 to TRBJ2-7, with TRBD2 as a possible D gene (5 bases). This CDR3 spans 14 amino acids. Germline CDR1 SQVTM, CDR2 ANQGSEA. The ends were cut back, 6 bases at V and 3 bases at J, with 18 bases in the middle. The CDR3: CSVAVDPSFYEQYF. The CDR3 region has the DNA TGCAGCGTGGCCGTGGATCCTAGCTTCTACGAGCAGTACTTC.

The CDR3 loop reads CASSDRRGLQFF. The DNA for the CDR3 is TGCGCCAGCAGTGATCGTCGCGGTTTGCAGTTCTTC. V and J are TRBV10-2 and TRBJ2-1; D is unclear. This CDR3 has 12 residues. V was shortened by 3 bases and J by 12 bases, with 12 bases between the two germline ends. Germline assignment: CDR1 WSHSY and CDR2 SAAADI.

V and J are TRBV9 and TRBJ1-4, with D perhaps matching TRBD1 (6 bases). The CDR3 sequence is 13 residues long. Germline V lookup: CDR1 SGDLS, CDR2 YYNGEE. V lost 7 bases and J lost 5, with 12 bases in between. The chain's CDR3 is CASRRTENEKLFF. In DNA form, the CDR3 reads TGTGCCAGCCGCAGGACAGAAAATGAAAAACTGTTTTTT. The whole variable domain, filled in from reference TRBV9 and TRBJ1-4, reads DSGVTQTPKHLITATGQRVTLRCSPRSGDLSVYWYQQSLDQGLQFLIQYYNGEERAKGNILERFSAQQFPDLHSELNLSSLELGDSALYFCASRRTENEKLFFGSGTQLSVL.

The rearrangement links TRBV9 to TRBJ1-2; D is ambiguous. Germline V gene sequence: CDR1 SGDLS, CDR2 YYNGEE. The length of the CDR3 is 14 residues. Trimming removed 0 bases at V and 4 bases at J, with 10 bases between. The DNA of the CDR3 is TGTGCCAGCAGCGTAGATCAGAATTTCTATGGCTACACCTTC. This encodes CASSVDQNFYGYTF.

The chain combines TRBV29-1 with TRBJ2-2, with TRBD2 matching over 7 bases. J gave up 4 bases and V 4 bases, and 15 bases lay outside the gene matches. Germline CDR1 SQVTM, CDR2 ANQGSEA. The CDR3 loop spans 17 amino acids. This chain's CDR3 is CSVAGQHGGSGTGELFF. In nucleotides, the CDR3 is TGCAGCGTTGCTGGCCAACACGGGGGGAGTGGCACCGGGGAGCTGTTTTTT.

The chain has TRBV28 and TRBJ2-3; no clear D. This CDR3 has 16 residues. Germline V gives CDR1 MDHEN, CDR2 SYDVKM. V was trimmed by 5 bases and J by 2 bases, leaving 17 bases between them. In nucleotides, the CDR3 is TGTGCCAGCAGTACTCCTCCAACCTCCCCCACAGATACGCAGTATTTT. Translation: CASSTPPTSPTDTQYF.

This clone is a singleton in its sample. This chain uses TRBV6-1 with TRBJ2-3; no definite D call. This CDR3 contains 15 residues. Germline CDR1 reads MNHNS; CDR2 reads SASEGT. The V and J ends lost 6 bases and 0 bases respectively, with 13 bases between them. This CDR3 reads CASSLGPSSTDTQYF. The CDR3 DNA sequence: TGTGCCAGCAGCCTAGGTCCGTCTAGCACAGATACGCAGTATTTT.

V usage is TRBV4-1 and J usage is TRBJ1-2; TRBD1 is a possible D gene (5 bases). CDR1 is MGHRA and CDR2 is YSYEKL in the germline V gene. Trimming shortened V by 2 bases and J by 4 bases, and 11 bases separated the two germline ends. The CDR3 consists of 14 residues. CDR3 amino acids: CASSQKTVSYGYTF. CDR3 bases: TGCGCCAGCAGCCAAAAGACAGTAAGCTATGGCTACACCTTC.

The chain couples TRBV5-1 to TRBJ2-7; TRBD1 aligns across 8 bases. Germline-derived CDR1 and CDR2 are SGHRS and YFSETQ. The CDR3 covers 15 residues. The V segment lost 0 bases and the J segment 5 bases; nucleotides outside the gene matches: 7. CDR3 sequence (DNA): TGCGCCAGCAGCTTGGTGGGCAGGGGGCCACACGAGCAGTACTTC. Translated, it gives CASSLVGRGPHEQYF.

This rearrangement joins TRBV18 to TRBJ2-7; TRBD2 might be the D (6 bases). The length of the CDR3 is 15 residues. V dropped 4 bases and J dropped 3 bases, with 16 bases sitting between them. Looked up from germline, CDR1 is KGHSH and CDR2 is LQKENI. CDR3 in DNA: TGTGCCAGCTCACTACTAGGTAGGGGAGGCTACGAGCAGTACTTC. This translates into CASSLLGRGGYEQYF.

The chain couples TRBV2 to TRBJ2-1; TRBD1 is a possible D gene (6 bases). The CDR3 is 14 residues long. In germline, CDR1 is SNHLY, CDR2 FYNNEI. V was pared by 0 bases and J by 9 bases, with 12 bases between. CDR3 in DNA: TGTGCCAGCAGTGAAGCGGGCCAAGGGGGTGAGCAGTTCTTC. Translated: CASSEAGQGGEQFF.

In its sample, this clone was seen once. The genes are TRBV27 and TRBJ2-3; tentative D call: TRBD2 (6 bases). Per the germline V gene, CDR1 is MNHEY and CDR2 is SMNVEV (reference sequence). The CDR3 length is 15 residues. V was clipped by 4 bases and J by 1 base, with 12 bases between them. CDR3 sequence: CASSSRLEGTDTQYF. CDR3 nucleotides: TGTGCCAGCAGTTCCAGACTAGAGGGCACAGATACGCAGTATTTT.

The rearrangement links TRBV28 to TRBJ2-2; a possible D gene is TRBD2 (5 bases). The germline gives CDR1 MDHEN, CDR2 SYDVKM. Trimming took 6 bases from V and 7 from J, leaving 12 bases between them. CDR3 length: 13 residues. CDR3 in amino acids: CASSLGVGGELFF. The CDR3 nucleotides read TGTGCCAGCAGCCTCGGGGTAGGCGGGGAGCTGTTTTTT.

DNA of the CDR3: TGTGCCAGCAGCCGGATGGGGGCGCGTACAGATACGCAGTATTTT. Translating it yields CASSRMGARTDTQYF. This chain joins TRBV14 and TRBJ2-3, with a possible D match to TRBD1 (6 bases). With 4 bases removed from V and 3 bases from J, the gap between germline ends came to 14 bases. Germline V CDR1 and CDR2: SGHDN, FVKESK. The CDR3 sequence is 15 residues long. The entire variable domain, with the rest obtained from reference TRBV14 and TRBJ2-3, is as follows: EAGVTQFPSHSVIEKGQTVTLRCDPISGHDNLYWYRRVMGKEIKFLLHFVKESKQDESGMPNNRFLAERTGGTYSTLKVQPAELEDSGVYFCASSRMGARTDTQYFGPGTRLTVL.

The rearrangement uses TRBV12-5 and TRBJ2-5, with 15 bases lining up with TRBD2. Germline V gene lookup returns CDR1 LGHNT and CDR2 FRNRAP. CDR3 length equals 16 residues. J lost 3 bases, V lost 7 bases, and 6 bases had no gene match. The CDR3 coding sequence is TGTGCTAGTGTACGGACTAGCGGGGGGGCCGAAGAGACCCAGTACTTC. It translates to CASVRTSGGAEETQYF.

V is TRBV9 and J is TRBJ2-3, with 9 bases fitting TRBD2. This CDR3 contains 15 residues. Germline V CDR1 and CDR2: SGDLS, YYNGEE. J gave up 2 bases and V 2 bases, and 3 bases lay outside the gene matches. The DNA of the CDR3 is TGTGCCAGCAGCGTTAGCGGGGGACTCACAGATACGCAGTATTTT. This encodes CASSVSGGLTDTQYF.

This chain uses TRBV10-3 with TRBJ2-7; 8 nucleotides agree with TRBD1. V trimming: 3 bases; J trimming: 2 bases; junction bases outside the gene matches: 6. CDR1 is ENHRY, CDR2 SYGVKD, per germline. The CDR3 has 15 residues. CDR3 nucleotide sequence: TGTGCCATCAGTGACAGGGGGCAGGGGGCCTACGAGCAGTACTTC. Translating gives CAISDRGQGAYEQYF.

This chain links TRBV4-1 with TRBJ1-5, with unresolved D. This CDR3 comprises 18 residues. Germline CDR1 MGHRA, CDR2 YSYEKL. The V gene lost 1 base and the J gene lost 3 bases, with 19 bases spanning the gap. CDR3 amino acids: CASSQGLAGLTANQPQHF. In DNA form, the CDR3 reads TGCGCCAGCAGCCAAGGTCTAGCGGGATTGACGGCCAATCAGCCCCAGCATTTT.

J is TRBJ2-7 and V is TRBV5-4, with D tentatively TRBD1 (6 bases). Trimming pared 4 bases from V and 3 bases from J, leaving 11 bases between. The CDR3 is made up of 13 amino acids. Germline CDR1 SGHNT, CDR2 YYREEE (reference sequence). In DNA, the CDR3 is TGTGCCAGCAGCCCCGACAGGAGCTACGAGCAGTACTTC. Protein sequence: CASSPDRSYEQYF.

V usage is TRBV19 and J usage is TRBJ2-7; 7 nucleotides line up with TRBD1. V shed 4 bases and J 2 bases; nucleotides not matched to a gene: 5. Germline CDR1 is LNHDA and CDR2 is SQIVND (reference sequence). This CDR3 region has 14 residues. The CDR3 loop reads CASSTTGFAYEQYF. The CDR3 DNA is TGTGCCAGTAGTACGACAGGGTTTGCCTACGAGCAGTACTTC.

This chain links TRBV5-4 with TRBJ2-2, with a possible D match to TRBD1 (5 bases). Germline V gene sequence: CDR1 SGHNT, CDR2 YYREEE (reference sequence). The ends were cut back, 2 bases at V and 0 bases at J, with 8 bases in the middle. The CDR3 runs to 15 residues. This CDR3 reads CASSFVGANTGELFF. The CDR3 nucleotides read TGTGCCAGCAGCTTCGTAGGGGCGAACACCGGGGAGCTGTTTTTT.

This rearrangement joins TRBV30 to TRBJ2-2, with TRBD2 matching over 15 bases. V gave up 8 bases and J gave up 6 bases; unmatched junction bases: 1. Germline V gene sequence: CDR1 GTSNPN, CDR2 SVGIG (reference sequence). The CDR3 sequence is 13 residues long. In nucleotides, the CDR3 is TGTGCCGGACTAGCGGGGGGGCCCGGGGAGCTGTTTTTT. Its translation is CAGLAGGPGELFF.

J is TRBJ1-4 and V is TRBV23-1; D uncertain. Being an ORF, TRBV23-1 has a function that is uncertain. The CDR3 consists of 15 residues. V was clipped by 0 bases and J by 10 bases, with 15 bases between them. CDR3 in amino acids: CASSQSPSWEGKLFF. CDR3 DNA sequence: TGCGCCAGCAGTCAATCGCCCTCATGGGAGGGAAAACTGTTTTTT.

V and J are TRBV6-1 and TRBJ1-1, with D hard to call. Trimming cost V 4 bases and J 1 base, with 7 bases left between them. This CDR3 has 13 residues. Germline values: CDR1 MNHNS, CDR2 SASEGT. Here the CDR3 DNA reads TGTGCCAGCAGTGTTCAGGAGAACACTGAAGCTTTCTTT. Protein: CASSVQENTEAFF.

The rearrangement links TRBV28 to TRBJ2-7; no clear D gene. Germline V CDR1 and CDR2: MDHEN, SYDVKM. The CDR3 has 12 amino acids. V was clipped by 6 bases and J by 0 bases, with 6 bases between them. CDR3 nucleotides: TGTGCCAGCAGCTTCCCCTCCTACGAGCAGTACTTC. Translated, it gives CASSFPSYEQYF.

This chain joins TRBV6-1 and TRBJ2-1, with D maybe TRBD2 (7 bases). The CDR3 totals 14 residues. CDR1 is MNHNS and CDR2 is SASEGT in the germline V gene. V lost 2 bases and J 7 bases, leaving 12 bases between the germline ends. CDR3 amino acids: CASSETGGMNEQFF. CDR3 DNA: TGTGCCAGCAGTGAAACGGGGGGCATGAATGAGCAGTTCTTC.

The chain uses TRBV4-1 and TRBJ1-1; TRBD1 aligns across 9 bases. Looked up from germline, CDR1 is MGHRA and CDR2 is YSYEKL. CDR3 length: 16 amino acids. The junction had 10 bases not matched to a gene; V was cut back by 1 base and J by 7 bases. CDR3 residues: CASSQVKPGQGVEAFF. DNA of the CDR3: TGCGCCAGCAGCCAAGTCAAGCCGGGACAGGGCGTTGAAGCTTTCTTT.

This clone was detected only a few times. The genes are TRBV5-4 and TRBJ2-1, with 9 bases matching TRBD2. V dropped 1 base and J dropped 4; count of bases not matched to a gene: 3. CDR1 is SGHNT, CDR2 YYREEE, per germline (reference sequence). This CDR3 contains 15 residues. Here the CDR3 DNA reads TGTGCCAGCAGCTTGTCTAGCGGGGCTTACAATGAGCAGTTCTTC. Residues: CASSLSSGAYNEQFF.